The clone carrying this T cell receptor (beta chain) was picked up a small number of times. Its matching antigen is unknown. Broader study findings: Greatest tumor Treg TCR overlap was with tumor naive CD4+ cells. The larger-cohort validation was restricted to a single TCR beta V-J rearrangement rather than whole repertoires.

V dropped 1 base and J dropped 5 bases, with 12 bases sitting between them. The CDR3 loop spans 15 amino acids. CDR1 and CDR2 from the germline V gene are LNHDA and SQIVND (reference sequence). After constant-region reverse-primer amplification, full-length variable regions underwent semi-nested PCR with Nested Universal Primer A. MiXCR, applied by TCRdb to the 5' RACE reads, yields one record per CDR3 protein. The repertoire holds roughly 54,000 distinct CDR3 sequences, with about a sixth as singletons. This TCR derives from a female donor with breast cancer. The chain combines TRBV19 with TRBJ1-5; D perhaps matches TRBD1 (5 bases). Sequencing was done on a sample of naive CD4+ T cells sorted from blood. The sample's subset: naive CD4+ T cells, CD4+CD45RA+CD25-. CDR3 residues: CASSIGGVIDQPQHF. The CDR3 nucleotides are TGTGCCAGTAGTATAGGGGGGGTTATCGATCAGCCCCAGCATTTT.